These 18 T cell receptor beta chains were sequenced from one sample in a study of CXCR3-negative and CXCR3-positive naive CD8 T cells. The libraries of TRB cDNA were prepared using 5' RACE with UMI labels. TCRdb reprocessed the 5' RACE reads; each CDR3 protein has one entry and no DNA is given. The sample totals around 140,000 distinct CDR3 sequences; its top ten clones hold over 0.35%. Study-wide points: CXCR3-negative naive cells had less hydrophobic TRB CDR3s than did CXCR3-positive naive cells.

Antigens of these TCRs are unknown. The specimen sequenced was naive CXCR3+ CD8+ T cells from blood. The subset denotes: CD45RO-CCR7+CD27+CD95- naive CD8+ T cells expressing CXCR3 (TNR3+). The source of these receptors is a human donor in good health. Some clones in this sample may be carry-over from other donors' samples.

The J gene is TRBJ2-1, the V gene TRBV7-8; TCRdb gives TRBD2 as the D gene, but with no DNA this cannot be confirmed. Germline V gene lookup returns CDR1 SGHVS and CDR2 FQNEAQ. The CDR3 contains 15 residues. The CDR3: CASSIGLAGVGEQFF.

The chain uses TRBV6-5 and TRBJ2-7; TCRdb reports TRBD1, a call that lacks DNA to check it against. From germline, CDR1 is MNHEY and CDR2 SVGAGI. CDR3 length equals 14 residues. Here the CDR3 reads CASSYDDRAYEQYF.

The CDR3 here is CASSSQRDPHGELFF. This chain uses TRBV28 with TRBJ2-2; as DNA is missing, the TRBD1 call by TCRdb cannot be tested. Germline lookup yields CDR1 MDHEN and CDR2 SYDVKM. CDR3 length: 15 residues. The full variable domain, its missing parts supplied by reference TRBV28 and TRBJ2-2, is DVKVTQSSRYLVKRTGEKVFLECVQDMDHENMFWYRQDPGLGLRLIYFSYDVKMKEKGDIPEGYSVSREKKERFSLILESASTNQTSMYLCASSSQRDPHGELFFGEGSRLTVL.

The J gene is TRBJ1-1, the V gene TRBV10-3; the D gene TCRdb calls, TRBD1, cannot be checked with no DNA. Germline V CDR1 and CDR2: ENHRY, SYGVKD. This CDR3 is built from 13 residues. This CDR3 is CATIPAGNTEAFF.

The J gene is TRBJ2-5, the V gene TRBV28; there is no DNA to check the TCRdb D call of TRBD2. The CDR3 extends over 16 amino acids. Looked up from germline, CDR1 is MDHEN and CDR2 is SYDVKM. The CDR3: CASSRPGAGASYEQYF.

The V call is TRBV6-2 or TRBV6-3, the J call TRBJ2-1; no DNA is available, so the TRBD2 call from TCRdb remains unchecked. CDR1 and CDR2 from the germline V gene are MNHEY and SVGEGT. The CDR3 length is 18 residues. The CDR3 here is CASSYSSPLAGAYNEQFF.

The V gene is TRBV5-1, the J gene TRBJ1-4. CDR3 length equals 13 residues. Per germline, CDR1 SGHRS and CDR2 YFSETQ. The CDR3 reads CASSLLADEKLFF.

V and J are TRBV7-8 and TRBJ2-3; TCRdb's D call, TRBD2, is unchecked because there is no DNA. The CDR3 sequence is 18 residues long. Per germline, CDR1 SGHVS and CDR2 FQNEAQ. CDR3 protein: CASSPRGTSGGPADTQYF.

The chain couples TRBV7-8 to TRBJ2-3. Germline loops: CDR1 SGHVS, CDR2 FQNEAQ. The CDR3 has 14 amino acids. The CDR3 is CASSLSRVGDTQYF.

The genes are TRBV20-1 and TRBJ2-7; TCRdb's D call, TRBD1, is unchecked because there is no DNA. This CDR3 comprises 15 residues. Germline V gives CDR1 DFQATT, CDR2 SNEGSKA (reference sequence). The CDR3 sequence: CSAGGPGLGSYEQYF.

CDR3: CASSLVAGLTDTQYF. The V gene is TRBV5-1, the J gene TRBJ2-3; TCRdb returns TRBD2, unconfirmable since there is no DNA. CDR1 is SGHRS and CDR2 is YFSETQ in the germline V gene. CDR3 length: 15 residues.

This chain links TRBV2 with TRBJ2-1; the TRBD1 assignment by TCRdb is unverifiable without DNA. Germline V gene lookup returns CDR1 SNHLY and CDR2 FYNNEI. CDR3 length equals 15 residues. The CDR3 here is CASSDARVGEGEQFF. Using reference TRBV2 and TRBJ2-1 for the parts outside the CDR3, the full variable domain is EPEVTQTPSHQVTQMGQEVILRCVPISNHLYFYWYRQILGQKVEFLVSFYNNEISEKSEIFDDQFSVERPDGSNFTLKIRSTKLEDSAMYFCASSDARVGEGEQFFGPGTRLTVL.

The V gene is TRBV24-1, the J gene TRBJ2-1; checking the TCRdb D call of TRBD2 is not possible without DNA. Germline V gene sequence: CDR1 KGHDR, CDR2 SFDVKD. This CDR3 has 16 amino acids. The CDR3 is CATSELAGGNGNEQFF.

The chain joins TRBV2 to TRBJ1-1. CDR3 length: 13 amino acids. CDR1 SNHLY and CDR2 FYNNEI come from the germline V gene. The CDR3 sequence: CASSKGDDTEAFF.

This CDR3 is CASSRVLSYEQYF. This chain connects TRBV7-9 to TRBJ2-7. This CDR3 region has 13 residues. Germline CDR1 is SEHNR and CDR2 is FQNEAQ (reference sequence).

V gene TRBV29-1 combines with J gene TRBJ2-7. Looked up from germline, CDR1 is SQVTM and CDR2 is ANQGSEA. This CDR3 is 14 amino acids long. The CDR3 loop reads CSVEVGVQSYEQYF.

This sequence joins TRBV25-1 and TRBJ2-1; TCRdb gives TRBD2 as the D gene, but with no DNA this cannot be confirmed. CDR3 length: 12 residues. Germline values: CDR1 MGHDK, CDR2 SYGVNS. The CDR3 loop reads CASSERGDEQFF.

The gene calls are TRBV7-9 and TRBJ1-1. Looked up from germline, CDR1 is SEHNR and CDR2 is FQNEAQ (reference sequence). This CDR3 has 15 residues. CDR3 in amino acids: CASSSSDGLNTEAFF.